The source of this T cell receptor (beta chain) is a study of Ad26.COV2.S vaccination and SARS-CoV-2 variants. In the case of this clone: Antigen: not known.

Study-level points and caveats: A substantial breadth of spike-specific CD8+ and CD4+ T cell responses after vaccination has been reported. Vaccinees displayed broader spike-specific TCR repertoires than placebo recipients.

The assay was immunoSEQ multiplex PCR, and TCRdb's table has in-frame clones only and misses some. Of roughly 700,000 clones in the sample, more than 70% were seen once. Regarding treatment: about 20 received Ad26.COV2.S at low or high dose, single or two shots; about 5 received placebo; per-sample allocation not given. The samples date from day 63 after the first vaccine or placebo injection. Donation came from an adult in Boston who was aged 18-55 years. The TCR was taken from a person between 18 and 59 years old who received the Ad26.COV2.S COVID-19 vaccine or a placebo. The sequenced sample was peripheral blood, obtained in a trial of Ad26.COV2.S vaccine versus placebo.

This chain's CDR3 is CASSIVAGGYEQYF. DNA for the CDR3: TGTGCCAGTAGTATAGTTGCGGGAGGCTACGAGCAGTACTTC. The chain links TRBV19 to TRBJ2-7; 8 bases match TRBD2. V shed 1 base and J 3 bases; nucleotides not matched to a gene: 2. Germline lookup yields CDR1 LNHDA and CDR2 SQIVND (reference sequence). CDR3 size: 14 residues.